This T cell receptor beta chain was obtained from a study of blood T cell repertoires in COVID-19. CDR3 length equals 15 residues. V was clipped by 1 base and J by 5 bases, with 11 bases between them. The germline V gene encodes CDR1 SGHAT and CDR2 FQNNGV. Assay: immunoSEQ multiplex PCR; the TCRdb copy retains only in-frame clones and omits some. The data hold more than 30,000 clones, with more than 70% observed a single time. The clonotype comes from a woman between 35 and 50 years old with active or convalescent COVID-19. The rearrangement uses TRBV11-2 and TRBJ2-2; D unclear. The sequenced material came from peripheral blood. The CDR3 is CASSLGFRRTGELFF. The CDR3 DNA reads as TGTGCCAGCAGCTTAGGGTTTCGGCGGACCGGGGAGCTGTTTTTT.